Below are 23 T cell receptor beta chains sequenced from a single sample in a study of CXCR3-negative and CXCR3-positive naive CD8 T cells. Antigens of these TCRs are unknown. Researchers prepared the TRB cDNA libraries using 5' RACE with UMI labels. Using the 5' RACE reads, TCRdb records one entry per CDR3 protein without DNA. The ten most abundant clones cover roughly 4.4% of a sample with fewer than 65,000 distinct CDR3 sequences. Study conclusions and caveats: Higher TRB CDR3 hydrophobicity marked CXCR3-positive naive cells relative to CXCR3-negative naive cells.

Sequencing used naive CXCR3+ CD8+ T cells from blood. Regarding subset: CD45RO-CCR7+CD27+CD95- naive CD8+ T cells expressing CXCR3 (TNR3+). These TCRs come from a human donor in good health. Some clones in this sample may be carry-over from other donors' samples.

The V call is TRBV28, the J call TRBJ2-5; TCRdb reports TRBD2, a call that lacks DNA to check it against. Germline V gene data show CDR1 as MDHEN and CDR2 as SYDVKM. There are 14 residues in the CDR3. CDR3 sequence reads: CASSLQAAEETQYF.

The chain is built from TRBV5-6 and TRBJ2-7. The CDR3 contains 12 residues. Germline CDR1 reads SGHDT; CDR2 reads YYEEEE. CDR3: CASSLDGKEQYF.

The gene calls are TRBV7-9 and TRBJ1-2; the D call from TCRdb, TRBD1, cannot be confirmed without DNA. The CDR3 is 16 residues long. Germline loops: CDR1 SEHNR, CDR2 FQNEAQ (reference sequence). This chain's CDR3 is CASSSTPGQGDYGYTF.

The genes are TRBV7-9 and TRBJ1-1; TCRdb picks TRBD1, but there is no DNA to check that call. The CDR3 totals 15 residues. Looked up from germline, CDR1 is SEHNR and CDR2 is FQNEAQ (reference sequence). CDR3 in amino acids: CASSLAMAGGAEAFF.

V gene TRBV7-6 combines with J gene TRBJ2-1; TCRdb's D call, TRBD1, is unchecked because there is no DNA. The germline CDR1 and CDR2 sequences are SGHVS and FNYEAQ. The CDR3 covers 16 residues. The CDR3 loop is CASSPPPGQGYNEQFF. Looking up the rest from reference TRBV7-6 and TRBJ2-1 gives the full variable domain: GAGVSQSPRYKVTKRGQDVALRCDPISGHVSLYWYRQALGQGPEFLTYFNYEAQQDKSGLPNDRFSAERPEGSISTLTIQRTEQRDSAMYRCASSPPPGQGYNEQFFGPGTRLTVL.

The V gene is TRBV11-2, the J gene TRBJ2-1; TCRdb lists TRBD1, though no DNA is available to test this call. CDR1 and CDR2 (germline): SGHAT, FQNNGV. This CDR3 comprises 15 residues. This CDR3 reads CASSVSGTGYNEQFF.

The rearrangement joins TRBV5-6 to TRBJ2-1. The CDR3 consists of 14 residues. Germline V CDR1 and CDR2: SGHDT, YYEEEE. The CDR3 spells CASSPTPWIYEQFF.

This CDR3 reads CASTGPGQGYTGELFF. The gene calls are TRBV7-9 and TRBJ2-2; TCRdb proposes TRBD1, but this gene call is untestable without DNA. CDR3 length: 16 residues. Germline V gene sequence: CDR1 SEHNR, CDR2 FQNEAQ (reference sequence).

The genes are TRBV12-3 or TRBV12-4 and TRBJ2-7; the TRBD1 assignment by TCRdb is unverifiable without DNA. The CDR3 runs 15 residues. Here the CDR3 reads CASSPFPGTEYEQYF.

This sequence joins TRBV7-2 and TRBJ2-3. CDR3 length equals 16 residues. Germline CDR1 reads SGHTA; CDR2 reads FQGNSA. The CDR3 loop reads CASSELDLLYTDTQYF.

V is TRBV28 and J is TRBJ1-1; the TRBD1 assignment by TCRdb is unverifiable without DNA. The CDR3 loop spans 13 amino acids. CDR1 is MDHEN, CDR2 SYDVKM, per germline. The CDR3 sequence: CASSLDRVTEAFF.

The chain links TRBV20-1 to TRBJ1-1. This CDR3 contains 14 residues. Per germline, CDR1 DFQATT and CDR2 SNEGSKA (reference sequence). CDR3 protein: CSAPLREVNTEAFF.

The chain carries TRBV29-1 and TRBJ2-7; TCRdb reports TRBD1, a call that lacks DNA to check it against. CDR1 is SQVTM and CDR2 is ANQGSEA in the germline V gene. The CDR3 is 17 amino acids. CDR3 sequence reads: CSVEAPIRGGSPYEQYF.

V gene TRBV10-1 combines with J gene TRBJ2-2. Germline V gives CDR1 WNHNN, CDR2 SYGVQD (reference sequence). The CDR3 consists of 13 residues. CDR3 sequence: CASSDLNTGELFF.

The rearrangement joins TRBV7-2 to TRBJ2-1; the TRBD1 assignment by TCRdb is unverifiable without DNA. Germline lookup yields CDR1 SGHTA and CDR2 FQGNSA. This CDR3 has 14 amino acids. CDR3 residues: CASSLGDMYNEQFF.

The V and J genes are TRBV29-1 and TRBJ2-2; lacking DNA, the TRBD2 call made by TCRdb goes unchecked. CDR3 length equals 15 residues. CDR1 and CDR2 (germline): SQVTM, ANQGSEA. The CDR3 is CSVELAGPFTGELFF.

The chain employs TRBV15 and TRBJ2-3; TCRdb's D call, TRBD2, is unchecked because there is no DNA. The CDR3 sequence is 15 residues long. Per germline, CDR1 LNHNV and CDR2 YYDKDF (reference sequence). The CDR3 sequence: CATSSLDGAPRTQYF. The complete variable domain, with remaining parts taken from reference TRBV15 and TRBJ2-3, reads DAMVIQNPRYQVTQFGKPVTLSCSQTLNHNVMYWYQQKSSQAPKLLFHYYDKDFNNEADTPDNFQSRRPNTSFCFLDIRSPGLGDTAMYLCATSSLDGAPRTQYFGPGTRLTVL.

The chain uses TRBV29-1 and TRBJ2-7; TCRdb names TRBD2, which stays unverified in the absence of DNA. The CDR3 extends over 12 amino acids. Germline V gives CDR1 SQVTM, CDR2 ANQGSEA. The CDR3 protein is CSAGTPSYEQYF.

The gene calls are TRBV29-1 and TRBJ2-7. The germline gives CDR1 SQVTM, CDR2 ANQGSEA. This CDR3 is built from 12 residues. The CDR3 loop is CSCWTTSYEQYF.

The CDR3 is CASSLGGRDNEQFF. The chain is built from TRBV28 and TRBJ2-1; TCRdb picks TRBD2, but there is no DNA to check that call. Germline values: CDR1 MDHEN, CDR2 SYDVKM. The CDR3 covers 14 residues.

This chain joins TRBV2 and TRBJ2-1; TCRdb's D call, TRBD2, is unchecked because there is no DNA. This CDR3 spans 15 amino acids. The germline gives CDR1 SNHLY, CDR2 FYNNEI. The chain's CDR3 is CASSLAGEFLNEQFF. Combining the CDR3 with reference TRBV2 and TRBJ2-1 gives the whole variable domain EPEVTQTPSHQVTQMGQEVILRCVPISNHLYFYWYRQILGQKVEFLVSFYNNEISEKSEIFDDQFSVERPDGSNFTLKIRSTKLEDSAMYFCASSLAGEFLNEQFFGPGTRLTVL.

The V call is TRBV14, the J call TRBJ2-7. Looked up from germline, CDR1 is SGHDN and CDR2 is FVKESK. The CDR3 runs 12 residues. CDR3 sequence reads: CASSQYGYEQYF.

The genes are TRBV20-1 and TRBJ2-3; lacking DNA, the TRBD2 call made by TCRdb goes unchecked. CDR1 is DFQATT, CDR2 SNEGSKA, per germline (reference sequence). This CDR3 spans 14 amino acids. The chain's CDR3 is CSAPGLASTDTQYF.